The clone carrying this T cell receptor beta chain has more than one count but fewer than ten. This sample was included in a study of human T cells and chemical hapten exposure. TCRdb reprocessed the RACE reads with MiXCR, giving one entry per CDR3 protein. This repertoire shows about 350,000 distinct CDR3 sequences, 6% to 7% found once; its top ten account for around 6%. The germline V gene encodes CDR1 DFQATT and CDR2 SNEGSKA (reference sequence). Between the trimmed V and J ends, which lost 1 base and 6 bases, there was a span of 15 bases. The CDR3 sequence is 15 residues long. Documented time point: patch test 2, 6 weeks after DPC sensitization. Treatment: therapeutic diphenylcyclopropenone sensitization with weekly scalp DPC. The study drew its donors from alopecia patients who were 18 to 70 years old and suitable for DPC.

The V and J genes are TRBV20-1 and TRBJ1-4, with a possible D match to TRBD1 (5 bases). The specimen was whole blood, collected in connection with sensitization to the hapten diphenylcyclopropenone (DPC). The TCR originated in a woman aged 18-30 years with alopecia areata. Some clones in this sample may be carry-over from other donors' samples. The CDR3 sequence is CSARVEGDYDEKLFF. DNA of the CDR3: TGCAGTGCTAGAGTGGAAGGGGATTACGATGAAAAACTGTTTTTT.